The 22 T cell receptor beta chains given below trace back to one sample, sequenced in a study of cytomegalovirus exposure and HLA in healthy donors. 60 Vbeta and 13 Jbeta primers were used in PCR. TCRdb's table, derived via immunoSEQ multiplex PCR, lists solely in-frame clones and lacks some. The profile shows approximately 67,000 clones, approximately 67% of them singletons. The sample taken for sequencing was PBMCs. The receptors were gathered from a woman under 40 in good health and CMV-seronegative.

The rearrangement joins TRBV2 to TRBJ2-5; D is unresolved. The germline V gene encodes CDR1 SNHLY and CDR2 FYNNEI. This CDR3 has 12 amino acids. The germline V and J ends were trimmed by 6 bases and 2 bases, with 7 bases remaining between them. The CDR3 bases are TGTGCCAGCAGCCCTATACAAGAGACCCAGTACTTC. This codes for CASSPIQETQYF.

V gene TRBV5-1 combines with J gene TRBJ1-1; possibly TRBD1 for D (5 bases). The length of the CDR3 is 13 residues. Germline CDR1 is SGHRS and CDR2 is YFSETQ. Trimming removed 7 bases from V and 0 bases from J, with 10 bases in between. The DNA for the CDR3 is TGCGCCAGCTTTGGGGCGATGAACACTGAAGCTTTCTTT. It is translated as CASFGAMNTEAFF.

This clone showed up just a few times. J is TRBJ1-3 and V is TRBV2, with TRBD1 matching 8 bases. Germline CDR1 SNHLY, CDR2 FYNNEI. CDR3 length: 18 amino acids. V lost 4 bases and J lost 1; bases outside the gene matches: 12. The CDR3 region has the DNA TGTGCCAGCAGTGTGGACAGGGATATTGGCGCGTCTGGAAACACCATATATTTT. Its translation: CASSVDRDIGASGNTIYF.

This chain uses TRBV29-1 with TRBJ1-1; TRBD1 might be the D (5 bases). CDR3 length: 10 amino acids. Deletions cut 7 bases from V and 8 bases from J, with 11 bases between. Germline CDR1 SQVTM, CDR2 ANQGSEA. The CDR3 spells CSGRQSEAFF. The DNA of the CDR3 is TGCAGCGGCAGACAGAGCGAAGCTTTCTTT. Full variable domain (rest looked up from reference TRBV29-1 and TRBJ1-1): SAVISQKPSRDICQRGTSLTIQCQVDSQVTMMFWYRQQPGQSLTLIATANQGSEATYESGFVIDKFPISRPNLTFSTLTVSNMSPEDSSIYLCSGRQSEAFFGQGTRLTVV.

V is TRBV28 and J is TRBJ1-5; D is possibly TRBD1 (6 bases). This CDR3 is built from 15 residues. Trimming shortened V by 8 bases and J by 2 bases, and 16 bases separated the two germline ends. The germline CDR1 and CDR2 sequences are MDHEN and SYDVKM. The chain's CDR3 is CASRALSGGNQPQHF. The CDR3 coding sequence is TGTGCCAGCCGCGCCCTCTCAGGGGGCAATCAGCCCCAGCATTTT. The full variable domain, in which reference TRBV28 and TRBJ1-5 provide the parts outside the CDR3, is DVKVTQSSRYLVKRTGEKVFLECVQDMDHENMFWYRQDPGLGLRLIYFSYDVKMKEKGDIPEGYSVSREKKERFSLILESASTNQTSMYLCASRALSGGNQPQHFGDGTRLSIL.

The DNA of the CDR3 is TGTGCCAGCAGGGGGGACATCGGAACCGGGGAGCTGTTTTTT. Residues: CASRGDIGTGELFF. The gene calls are TRBV2 and TRBJ2-2; a possible D gene is TRBD1 (6 bases). From germline, CDR1 is SNHLY and CDR2 FYNNEI. V was clipped by 6 bases and J by 5 bases, with 13 bases between them. The CDR3 is made up of 14 amino acids.

The chain joins TRBV6-5 to TRBJ1-5; TRBD1 agrees at 8 bases. V shed 6 bases, J shed 2 bases, and the junction held 3 bases outside the gene matches. Germline values: CDR1 MNHEY, CDR2 SVGAGI. This CDR3 is built from 14 residues. In DNA form, the CDR3 reads TGTGCCAGCAGCCCGACAGGGGGCAATCAGCCCCAGCATTTT. Translated: CASSPTGGNQPQHF.

The genes are TRBV4-3 and TRBJ1-2, with no clear D. Germline V gene lookup returns CDR1 LGHNA and CDR2 YSLEER. Between the trimmed V and J ends, which lost 0 bases and 5 bases, there was a span of 10 bases. The CDR3 length is 14 residues. The CDR3 sequence: CASSQESPNYGYTF. Written as DNA, the CDR3 is TGCGCCAGCAGCCAAGAGTCCCCAAATTATGGCTACACCTTC.

The chain links TRBV27 to TRBJ2-3; 7 nucleotides align to TRBD2. The CDR3 length is 13 residues. Unmatched junction bases numbered 7, after V lost 8 bases and J lost 5 bases. Germline V lookup: CDR1 MNHEY, CDR2 SMNVEV (reference sequence). The DNA of the CDR3 is TGTGCCAGCTACGAGTTAGCGGGAGATACGCAGTATTTT. Its translation is CASYELAGDTQYF.

The chain carries TRBV6-5 and TRBJ2-7; unclear D gene. Germline CDR1 reads MNHEY; CDR2 reads SVGAGI. Trimming removed 2 bases from V and 0 bases from J, with 11 bases in between. The CDR3 is 15 amino acids. The CDR3 spells CASSYPRGGSYEQYF. The CDR3 DNA reads as TGTGCCAGCAGTTACCCCCGAGGCGGCTCCTACGAGCAGTACTTC.

This clone was observed once. The same CDR3 is also encoded by other DNA sequences in this sample. The gene calls are TRBV6-6 and TRBJ1-4, with D possibly matching TRBD1 (6 bases). Per the germline V gene, CDR1 is MNHNY and CDR2 is SVGAGI (reference sequence). The ends were cut back, 8 bases at V and 4 bases at J, with 17 bases in the middle. This CDR3 spans 15 amino acids. Here the CDR3 reads CASGKGGEGNEKLFF. In DNA, the CDR3 is TGTGCCAGCGGCAAAGGGGGGGAGGGTAATGAAAAACTGTTTTTT.

This clone is categorized as medium-sized. This chain connects TRBV19 to TRBJ1-5, with TRBD1 matching 7 bases. Losses at the gene ends were 4 bases for V and 3 bases for J; bases not matched to a gene: 9. Germline CDR1 is LNHDA and CDR2 is SQIVND (reference sequence). The CDR3 loop spans 16 amino acids. In DNA, the CDR3 is TGTGCCAGTAGTAAGCGGGCTGGGACAGACAATCAGCCCCAGCATTTT. Protein sequence: CASSKRAGTDNQPQHF. Based on the CDR3 plus reference TRBV19 and TRBJ1-5, the full variable domain is DGGITQSPKYLFRKEGQNVTLSCEQNLNHDAMYWYRQDPGQGLRLIYYSQIVNDFQKGDIAEGYSVSREKKESFPLTVTSAQKNPTAFYLCASSKRAGTDNQPQHFGDGTRLSIL.

As concerns this clone: At one of its ends the junction is not consistent with the germline gene, which may arise from a read error. The same CDR3 arises from other DNA sequences in this sample as well. The V and J genes are TRBV2 and TRBJ2-7; D unclear. From germline, CDR1 is SNHLY and CDR2 FYNNEI. The CDR3 is 13 amino acids. CDR3 sequence: CASKQKAAYEQYF. The CDR3 coding sequence is TGTGCTAGCAAGCAGAAGGCGGCATACGAGCAGTACTTC. The complete variable domain, with remaining parts taken from reference TRBV2 and TRBJ2-7, reads EPEVTQTPSHQVTQMGQEVILRCVPISNHLYFYWYRQILGQKVEFLVSFYNNEISEKSEIFDDQFSVERPDGSNFTLKIRSTKLEDSAMYFCASKQKAAYEQYFGPGTRLTVT.

This clone has a handful of counts. The chain links TRBV19 to TRBJ2-3, with TRBD2 matching over 10 bases. V lost 6 bases, J lost 3 bases, and 3 bases stayed unmatched. The CDR3 has 14 amino acids. Germline CDR1 LNHDA, CDR2 SQIVND (reference sequence). DNA for the CDR3: TGTGCCAGTAGAAAAGCGGGGGGGACAGATACGCAGTATTTT. It specifies CASRKAGGTDTQYF.

The V and J genes are TRBV30 and TRBJ1-1; 7 positions match TRBD1. The junction had 9 bases not matched to a gene; V was cut back by 3 bases and J by 2 bases. The CDR3 consists of 15 residues. The germline gives CDR1 GTSNPN, CDR2 SVGIG (reference sequence). The CDR3 DNA reads as TGTGCCTGGAGACTTGAAGGGGGCGTTAACACTGAAGCTTTCTTT. Its translation is CAWRLEGGVNTEAFF. The full variable domain, in which reference TRBV30 and TRBJ1-1 provide the parts outside the CDR3, is SQTIHQWPATLVQPVGSPLSLECTVEGTSNPNLYWYRQAAGRGLQLLFYSVGIGQISSEVPQNLSASRPQDRQFILSSKKLLLSDSGFYLCAWRLEGGVNTEAFFGQGTRLTVV.

V is TRBV7-2 and J is TRBJ2-3; 8 positions match TRBD2. The V segment lost 3 bases and the J segment 5 bases; nucleotides outside the gene matches: 13. The CDR3 contains 17 residues. Per the germline V gene, CDR1 is SGHTA and CDR2 is FQGNSA. The CDR3: CASSFPTRRGEEDTQYF. In DNA form, the CDR3 reads TGTGCCAGCAGCTTCCCCACACGGCGGGGGGAGGAAGATACGCAGTATTTT.

The rearrangement links TRBV6-5 to TRBJ2-7; D uncertain. Trimming removed 8 bases from V and 0 bases from J, with 5 bases in between. CDR1 and CDR2 from the germline V gene are MNHEY and SVGAGI. There are 11 residues in the CDR3. The CDR3 loop is CASPSSYEQYF. In DNA, the CDR3 is TGTGCCAGCCCGAGCTCCTACGAGCAGTACTTC.

This clone was seen only a few times. This chain joins TRBV5-6 and TRBJ2-6, with a tentative D call TRBD2 (5 bases). Germline V gene lookup returns CDR1 SGHDT and CDR2 YYEEEE. The CDR3 has 16 amino acids. Trimming removed 4 bases from V and 4 bases from J, with 15 bases in between. For the CDR3, the DNA is TGTGCCAGCAGCGGCGGACGGGAAAAGGGGGCCAACGTCCTGACTTTC. Encoded protein: CASSGGREKGANVLTF.

The sample holds a few counts of this clone. This sequence joins TRBV4-3 and TRBJ1-2; 9 nucleotides line up with TRBD1. J lost 7 bases, V lost 1 base, and 10 bases had no gene match. The CDR3 sequence is 16 residues long. Germline V gene lookup returns CDR1 LGHNA and CDR2 YSLEER. The CDR3 is CASSQGPGQGSSGYTF. CDR3 coding DNA: TGCGCCAGCAGCCAAGGTCCGGGACAGGGTTCAAGTGGCTACACCTTC.

This clone came up a few times. This sequence joins TRBV11-3 and TRBJ2-3, with 10 bases lining up with TRBD2. The CDR3 is 17 amino acids. CDR1 and CDR2 from the germline V gene are SGHNT and YENEEA. Trimming removed 0 bases from V and 2 bases from J; junction bases left unmatched: 5. CDR3 sequence: CASSLDASGGFTDTQYF. The CDR3 bases are TGTGCCAGCAGCTTAGACGCTAGCGGGGGATTCACAGATACGCAGTATTTT.

This clone turned up a few times. The chain links TRBV11-3 to TRBJ2-5, with 7 bases matching TRBD2. The V gene's germline CDR1 is SGHNT and CDR2 YENEEA. The CDR3 consists of 14 residues. The V segment lost 6 bases and the J segment 2 bases; nucleotides outside the gene matches: 6. The CDR3 is CASRRGLTQETQYF. CDR3 DNA sequence: TGTGCCAGCAGACGGGGACTAACACAAGAGACCCAGTACTTC. Using reference TRBV11-3 and TRBJ2-5 for the parts outside the CDR3, the full variable domain is EAGVVQSPRYKIIEKKQPVAFWCNPISGHNTLYWYLQNLGQGPELLIRYENEEAVDDSQLPKDRFSAERLKGVDSTLKIQPAELGDSAVYLCASRRGLTQETQYFGPGTRLLVL.

J is TRBJ2-3 and V is TRBV10-3, with 11 bases aligning to TRBD1. The junction had 4 bases not matched to a gene; V was cut back by 0 bases and J by 2 bases. The CDR3 loop spans 17 amino acids. The germline V gene encodes CDR1 ENHRY and CDR2 SYGVKD. CDR3 loop: CAISESGQGANTDTQYF. The CDR3 DNA reads TGTGCCATCAGTGAGTCAGGACAGGGGGCCAACACAGATACGCAGTATTTT.